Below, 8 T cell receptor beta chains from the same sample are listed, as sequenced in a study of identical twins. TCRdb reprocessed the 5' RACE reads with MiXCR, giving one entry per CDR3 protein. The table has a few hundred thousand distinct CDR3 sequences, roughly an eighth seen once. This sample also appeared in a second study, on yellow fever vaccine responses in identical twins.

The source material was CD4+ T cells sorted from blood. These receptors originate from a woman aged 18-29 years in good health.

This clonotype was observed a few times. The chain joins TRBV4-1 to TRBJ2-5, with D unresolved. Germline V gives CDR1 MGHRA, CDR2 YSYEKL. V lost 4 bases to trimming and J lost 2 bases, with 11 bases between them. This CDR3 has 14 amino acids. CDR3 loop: CASSPRTAQETQYF. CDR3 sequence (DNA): TGCGCCAGCAGCCCAAGGACGGCTCAAGAGACCCAGTACTTC.

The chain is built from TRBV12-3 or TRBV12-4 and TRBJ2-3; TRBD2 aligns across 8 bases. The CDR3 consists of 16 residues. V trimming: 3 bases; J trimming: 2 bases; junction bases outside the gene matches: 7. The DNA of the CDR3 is TGTGCCAGCAGTTTTAGCGGGGCGACATCCACAGATACGCAGTATTTT. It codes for CASSFSGATSTDTQYF.

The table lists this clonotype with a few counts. In DNA form, the CDR3 reads TGTGCCAGCAGCTTCAGAACTAGCGCCGGGGAGCTGTTTTTT. This translates into CASSFRTSAGELFF. The chain links TRBV7-2 to TRBJ2-2, with TRBD2 matching over 7 bases. The CDR3 sequence is 14 residues long. Germline V gene data show CDR1 as SGHTA and CDR2 as FQGNSA. V gave up 3 bases and J gave up 6 bases; unmatched junction bases: 4.

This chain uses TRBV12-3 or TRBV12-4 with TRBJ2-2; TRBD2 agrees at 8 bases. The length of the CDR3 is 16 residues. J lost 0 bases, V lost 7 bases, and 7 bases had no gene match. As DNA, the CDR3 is TGTGCCAGCACTAGGCTAGCGGGCACGAACACCGGGGAGCTGTTTTTT. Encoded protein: CASTRLAGTNTGELFF.

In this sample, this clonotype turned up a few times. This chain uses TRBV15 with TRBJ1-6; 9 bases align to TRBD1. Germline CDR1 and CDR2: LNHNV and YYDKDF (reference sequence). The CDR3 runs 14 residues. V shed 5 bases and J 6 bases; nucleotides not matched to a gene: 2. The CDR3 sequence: CATSWGQGNSPLHF. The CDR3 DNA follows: TGTGCCACCAGCTGGGGACAGGGTAATTCACCCCTCCACTTT. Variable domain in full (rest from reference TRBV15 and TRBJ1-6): DAMVIQNPRYQVTQFGKPVTLSCSQTLNHNVMYWYQQKSSQAPKLLFHYYDKDFNNEADTPDNFQSRRPNTSFCFLDIRSPGLGDTAMYLCATSWGQGNSPLHFGNGTRLTVT.

CDR3 nucleotide sequence: TGTGCCAGCAGCTCCCGGACCCTGGGCCCCTCCTACGAGCAGTACTTC. Protein sequence: CASSSRTLGPSYEQYF. The chain is built from TRBV7-9 and TRBJ2-7; D unclear. V lost 4 bases to trimming and J lost 0 bases, with 16 bases between them. Germline lookup yields CDR1 SEHNR and CDR2 FQNEAQ (reference sequence). The CDR3 is made up of 16 amino acids.

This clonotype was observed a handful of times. This chain's CDR3 is CASSLGVREETQYF. Here the CDR3 DNA reads TGTGCCAGCAGCTTAGGGGTACGGGAAGAGACCCAGTACTTC. V gene TRBV5-6 combines with J gene TRBJ2-5, with a weak D call TRBD1 (5 bases). This CDR3 is built from 14 residues. CDR1 and CDR2 (germline): SGHDT, YYEEEE. The V end was cut by 2 bases, the J end by 3 bases, with 11 bases between.

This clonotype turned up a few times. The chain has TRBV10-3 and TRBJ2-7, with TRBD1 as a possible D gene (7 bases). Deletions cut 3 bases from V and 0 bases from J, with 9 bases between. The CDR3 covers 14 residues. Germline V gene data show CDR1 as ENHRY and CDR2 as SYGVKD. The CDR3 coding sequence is TGTGCCATCAGTGACAGGGGGGACTCCTACGAGCAGTACTTC. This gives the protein CAISDRGDSYEQYF.